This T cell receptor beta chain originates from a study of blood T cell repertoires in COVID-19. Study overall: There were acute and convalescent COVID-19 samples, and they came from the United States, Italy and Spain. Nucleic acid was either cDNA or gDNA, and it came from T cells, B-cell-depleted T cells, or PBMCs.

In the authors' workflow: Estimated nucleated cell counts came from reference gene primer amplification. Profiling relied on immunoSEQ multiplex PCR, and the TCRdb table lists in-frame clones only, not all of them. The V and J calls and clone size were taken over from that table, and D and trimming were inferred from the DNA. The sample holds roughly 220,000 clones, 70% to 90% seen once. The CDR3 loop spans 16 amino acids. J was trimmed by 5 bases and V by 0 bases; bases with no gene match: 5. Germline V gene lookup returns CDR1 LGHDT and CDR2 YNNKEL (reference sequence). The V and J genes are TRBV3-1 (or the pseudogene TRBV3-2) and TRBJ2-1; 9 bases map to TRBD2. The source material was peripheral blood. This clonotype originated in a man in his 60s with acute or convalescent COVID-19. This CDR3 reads CASSQESSGAHNEQFF. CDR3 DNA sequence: TGTGCCAGCAGCCAAGAATCTAGCGGGGCCCACAATGAGCAGTTCTTC.